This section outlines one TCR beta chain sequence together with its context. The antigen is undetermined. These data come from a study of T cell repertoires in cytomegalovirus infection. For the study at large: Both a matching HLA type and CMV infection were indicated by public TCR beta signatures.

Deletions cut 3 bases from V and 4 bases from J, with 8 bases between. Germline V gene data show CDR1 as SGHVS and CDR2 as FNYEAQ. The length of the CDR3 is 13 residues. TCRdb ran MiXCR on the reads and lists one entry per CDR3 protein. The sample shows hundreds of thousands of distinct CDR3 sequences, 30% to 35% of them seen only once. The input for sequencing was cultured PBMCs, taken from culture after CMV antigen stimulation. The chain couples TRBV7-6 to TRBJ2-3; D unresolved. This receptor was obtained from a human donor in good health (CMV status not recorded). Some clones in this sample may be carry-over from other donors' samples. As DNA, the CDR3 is TGTGCCAGCAGCTTTTGGGATGCAGATACGCAGTATTTT. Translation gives CASSFWDADTQYF.